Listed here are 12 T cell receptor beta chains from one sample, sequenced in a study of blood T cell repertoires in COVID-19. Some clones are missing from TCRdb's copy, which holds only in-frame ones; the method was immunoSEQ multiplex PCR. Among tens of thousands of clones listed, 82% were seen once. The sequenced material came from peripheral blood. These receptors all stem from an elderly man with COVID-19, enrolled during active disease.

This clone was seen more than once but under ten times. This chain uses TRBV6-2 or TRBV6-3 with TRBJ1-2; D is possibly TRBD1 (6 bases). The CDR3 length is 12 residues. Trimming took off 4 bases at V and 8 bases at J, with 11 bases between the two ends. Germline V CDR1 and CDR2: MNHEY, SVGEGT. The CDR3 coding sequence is TGTGCCAGCAGTTGGGAGGGGGAAGGCTACACCTTC. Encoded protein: CASSWEGEGYTF.

The CDR3 is CASSQPAGAGGTEAFF. In DNA form, the CDR3 reads TGTGCCAGCAGCCAACCAGCGGGGGCAGGGGGCACTGAAGCTTTCTTT. The chain combines TRBV3-1 (or the pseudogene TRBV3-2) with TRBJ1-1, with 7 positions matching TRBD1. V trimming: 2 bases; J trimming: 4 bases; junction bases outside the gene matches: 10. This CDR3 has 16 residues. Germline V gene sequence: CDR1 LGHDT, CDR2 YNNKEL (reference sequence).

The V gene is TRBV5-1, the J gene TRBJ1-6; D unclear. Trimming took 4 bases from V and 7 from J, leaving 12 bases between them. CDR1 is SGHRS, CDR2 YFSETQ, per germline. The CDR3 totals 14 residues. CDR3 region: CASSPPEPNSPLHF. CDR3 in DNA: TGCGCCAGCAGCCCCCCAGAACCCAATTCACCCCTCCACTTT.

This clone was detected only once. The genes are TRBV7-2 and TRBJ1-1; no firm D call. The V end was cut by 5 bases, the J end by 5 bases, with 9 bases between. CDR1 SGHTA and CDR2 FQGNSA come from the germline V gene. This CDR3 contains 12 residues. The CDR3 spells CASSPLRTEAFF. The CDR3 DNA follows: TGTGCCAGCAGCCCTTTGAGAACTGAAGCTTTCTTT.

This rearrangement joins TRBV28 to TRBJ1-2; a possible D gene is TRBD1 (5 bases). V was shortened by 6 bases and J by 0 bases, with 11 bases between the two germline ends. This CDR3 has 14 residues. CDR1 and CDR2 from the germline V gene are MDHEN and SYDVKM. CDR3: CASRIQASNYGYTF. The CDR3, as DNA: TGTGCCAGCAGGATACAGGCCTCTAACTATGGCTACACCTTC.

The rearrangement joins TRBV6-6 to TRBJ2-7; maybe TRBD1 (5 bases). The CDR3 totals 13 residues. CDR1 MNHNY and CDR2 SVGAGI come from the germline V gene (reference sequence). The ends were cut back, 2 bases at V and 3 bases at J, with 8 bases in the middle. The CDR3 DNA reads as TGTGCCAGCAGTTACCAGGGATTCTACGAGCAGTACTTC. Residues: CASSYQGFYEQYF.

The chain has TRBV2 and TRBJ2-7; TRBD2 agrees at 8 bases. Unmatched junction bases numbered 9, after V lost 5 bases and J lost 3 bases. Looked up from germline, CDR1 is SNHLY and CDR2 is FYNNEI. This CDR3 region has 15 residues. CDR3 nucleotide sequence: TGTGCCAGCAGTCCAGGGCGGGGGGCCCTCTACGAGCAGTACTTC. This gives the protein CASSPGRGALYEQYF.

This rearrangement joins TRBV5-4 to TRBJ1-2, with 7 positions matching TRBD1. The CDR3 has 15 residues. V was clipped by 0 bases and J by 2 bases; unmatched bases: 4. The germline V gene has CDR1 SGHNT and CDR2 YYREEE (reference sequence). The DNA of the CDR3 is TGTGCCAGCAGCTTGGTTGGGACAGCGAACTATGGCTACACCTTC. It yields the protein CASSLVGTANYGYTF.

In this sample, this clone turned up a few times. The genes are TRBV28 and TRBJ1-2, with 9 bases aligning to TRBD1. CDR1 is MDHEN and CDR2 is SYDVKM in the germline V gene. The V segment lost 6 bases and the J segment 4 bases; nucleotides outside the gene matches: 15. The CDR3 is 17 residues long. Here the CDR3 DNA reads TGTGCCAGCAGCCTAAGCCCGGGACAGGGAAGGATCTATGGCTACACCTTC. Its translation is CASSLSPGQGRIYGYTF.

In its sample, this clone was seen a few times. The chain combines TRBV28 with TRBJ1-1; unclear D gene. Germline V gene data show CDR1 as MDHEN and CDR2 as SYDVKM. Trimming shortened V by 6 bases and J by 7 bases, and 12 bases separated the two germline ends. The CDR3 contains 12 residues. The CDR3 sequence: CASRSLKLEAFF. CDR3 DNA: TGTGCCAGCAGATCTCTCAAGCTTGAAGCTTTCTTT.

CDR3 in amino acids: CASSGGQGEHF. The CDR3 DNA reads as TGTGCCAGCAGCGGAGGACAGGGTGAGCATTTT. This chain links TRBV7-8 with TRBJ1-5; TRBD1 matches at 8 bases. J lost 14 bases, V lost 5 bases, and 5 bases had no gene match. In germline, CDR1 is SGHVS, CDR2 FQNEAQ. CDR3 length: 11 residues.

CDR3 in amino acids: CASSLGGYNYGYTF. The CDR3 region has the DNA TGTGCCAGCAGCTTAGGCGGGTATAACTATGGCTACACCTTC. The V gene is TRBV7-8, the J gene TRBJ1-2; D remains unclear. The ends were cut back, 1 base at V and 1 base at J, with 7 bases in the middle. Germline V gene lookup returns CDR1 SGHVS and CDR2 FQNEAQ. The CDR3 extends over 14 amino acids.